This T cell receptor beta chain is drawn from a study of liver allograft versus peripheral blood T cells. Study at large: Transplanted-liver T cell receptor repertoires were compared with recipients' peripheral blood repertoires. Overall study findings and caveats: Repertoires of T cell receptors in liver allografts reportedly differed from peripheral blood repertoires.

Germline V gives CDR1 MNHNY, CDR2 SVGAGI (reference sequence). The germline V and J ends were trimmed by 5 bases and 0 bases, with 17 bases remaining between them. The CDR3 runs 18 residues. In the case of this clonotype: No antigen is known for it.

TCRdb redid the calling of the reads with MiXCR, one entry per CDR3 protein. The sample holds 500 to 650 distinct CDR3 sequences; roughly 9.6% are singletons and the top ten take approximately 19%. This TCR was recovered from a human patient who had a liver transplant. Some T cells may possibly be graft donor cells. The chain joins TRBV6-6 to TRBJ1-6; D ambiguous. CDR3 sequence (DNA): TGTGCCAGCAGTAGACTAGGACGGGCCGTCTCCTATAATTCACCCCTCCACTTT. This gives the protein CASSRLGRAVSYNSPLHF.